The present T cell receptor beta chain was sequenced within a study of T cells in Graves' hyperthyroidism and ophthalmopathy. Notes on the study in general: Ophthalmopathy, as predicted by the model, came a median roughly 6.8 months after the prediction.

There are a few counts of this clonotype. Its antigen is still unknown. Amplified regions were TCR beta CDR3 sequences from RNA transcripts. The HTBI primer set was used in a first-round RT-PCR of the TCR CDR3. TCRdb recomputed calls from the multiplex PCR reads with MiXCR, one row per CDR3 protein. The sample carries 400,000 or so distinct CDR3 sequences, around 15% recorded once. CDR3 size: 20 residues. The germline CDR1 and CDR2 sequences are MDHEN and SYDVKM. V lost 6 bases, J lost 1 base, and 16 bases stayed unmatched. The sample taken for sequencing was blood. This chain uses TRBV28 with TRBJ2-4, with 12 bases that match TRBD1. The origin of this receptor is a woman in her sixties or seventies with Graves' ophthalmopathy. CDR3 in amino acids: CASRAGTGGLGPAAKNIQYF. CDR3 in DNA: TGTGCCAGCAGAGCCGGGACAGGGGGCTTGGGTCCCGCGGCCAAAAACATTCAGTACTTC.